What follows is one T cell receptor beta chain and its context. This clonotype was detected many times. The antigen this receptor binds is unknown. No base qualities exist here, and no much larger clone lies one base off it. Amplification of TCR beta CDR3 regions was carried out from RNA transcripts. The TCR CDR3 was subjected to a first round of RT-PCR using the HTBI primer set and the Qiagen OneStep RT-PCR kit. A second multiplex PCR round built the libraries, followed by size selection and purification. The libraries were sequenced on an Illumina HiSeq2000 using paired-end 100 bp reads. The paper's processing steps were these. SOAPnuke was used to process the raw data, with reads discarded if the reads contained adapters or uncalled bases, had a mean Phred below 15, or lacked an exact constant-primer or identifier match. High-quality paired reads were merged with COPE v1.2.5, and unique nucleotide sequences were defined as clonotypes. MiTCR v1.1 was used to align the clonotypes against IMGT TRBV, TRBD and TRBJ reference segments. Only V-J combinations with frequency above 0.0001, covering about 99% of repertoires, were analysed. A TCS score was defined as the ratio of F50 (clonal expansion) to E x V (chaos), with BLOSUM62-based TCRdist applied between CDR3 peptides within each V-J. Welch's t-statistics and random forest reduced roughly 540 V-J features to 13, which were used in a naive Bayes classifier (R e1071). TCRdb reprocessed the public reads (quality trimming at Q25 with fastp, clone calling with MiXCR) and kept in-frame beta chains. All rows with the same CDR3 protein become a single entry with the most common DNA and genes. These V and J calls originate from TCRdb's pipeline instead of the authors' own analysis. The table for this sample lists about 770,000 distinct CDR3 sequences; around a sixth of them were counted only once. Approximately 16% of the sample comes from the top ten.

These data are taken from a study of T cells in Graves' hyperthyroidism and ophthalmopathy (dated by TCRdb to the late 2010s). Turning to the overall study: Peripheral blood was sampled at the time of initial diagnosis, prior to any treatment. To identify TCR V-J signatures that set the groups apart, the researchers used a discovery cohort of 100 patients, made up of 40 to 45 with Graves' ophthalmopathy and approximately 57 with stable Graves' hyperthyroidism. Whether ophthalmopathy could be predicted prospectively was tested in an independent validation cohort made up of under 20 hyperthyroidism patients plus 17 patients who later progressed to ophthalmopathy. The 100 or so discovery patients were randomly split 7:3 into training and test sets. The study also compared thyroid tissue and blood T-cell repertoires from a handful of Graves' hyperthyroidism patients. Following sampling, methimazole starting at 30 mg daily was given to hyperthyroidism patients, and high-dose intravenous methylprednisolone was given to ophthalmopathy patients. The paper reports TCR Vbeta CDR3 sequencing of approximately 140 peripheral blood samples: around 45 ophthalmopathy, 70 to 85 hyperthyroidism and approximately 17 progressor patients. The paper as a whole reports these results and caveats: In validation, progression to ophthalmopathy was predicted by the model with almost 71% sensitivity and 72.22% specificity, a median of around 5.9 months before onset. Blood samples also contained most of the expanded thyroid clonotypes (frequency above 0.001), which suggests that blood repertoires may reflect thyroid immune responses. Ophthalmopathy was separated from stable hyperthyroidism by a 13 V-J signature model, with roughly 88% sensitivity and about 81% specificity obtained in cross-validation and 80%/75% obtained in testing. Sample size was not statistically predetermined, and investigators were not blinded to group allocation.

The germline V gene encodes CDR1 DFQATT and CDR2 SNEGSKA (reference sequence). Trimming takes 4 bases from V and 3 bases from J, and the germline ends sit 16 bases apart. Reading from cysteine to phenylalanine, the CDR3 counts 15 amino acids. CDR3 DNA only is kept here, 45 bases in frame from base 1. Hyperthyroidism patients were newly diagnosed, with disease duration under 2 months, and aged 18 to 65 years. Exclusion was applied to patients with uncontrolled infections, other autoimmune diseases, pregnancy or lactation. Clinical symptoms, serum thyroxine and TRAb, thyroid ultrasound, and orbital computed tomography formed the basis for the diagnoses. Blood from progressor patients was collected at the time of first diagnosis with hyperthyroidism, before any ophthalmopathy symptoms had appeared. PBMCs were separated from 7.5 to 10 ml of fresh peripheral blood using Ficoll-Paque density gradient centrifugation. Progressor patients were first diagnosed with Graves' hyperthyroidism and then developed ophthalmopathy during follow-up. Total RNA was extracted using Trizol reagent, and RNA quality was assessed on an Agilent 2100 Bioanalyzer.

This TCR came from a woman aged 45-60 years with Graves' hyperthyroidism that later progressed to Graves' ophthalmopathy. The specimen was blood. The receptor chain draws on TRBV20-1 and TRBJ1-5; 5 matching bases give a weak D call of TRBD1. CDR3 protein: CSAMTRVFDNQPQHF. The nucleotides are TGCAGTGCTATGACCAGGGTCTTTGACAATCAGCCCCAGCATTTT.